This TCR beta chain was profiled in a study of blood T cell repertoires in COVID-19. Study-level information: Both acute and convalescent COVID-19 samples were obtained from the United States, Italy and Spain. The cDNA or gDNA used as material had been derived from T cells, B-cell-depleted T cells, or PBMCs.

Per germline, CDR1 SGHRS and CDR2 YFSETQ. The V and J ends lost 4 bases and 5 bases respectively, with 15 bases between them. There are 15 residues in the CDR3. In the original processing: Estimation of nucleated cell counts was performed using reference gene primer amplification. The protocol was immunoSEQ multiplex PCR, while the TCRdb copy is restricted to in-frame clones and leaves out a portion. Clone size and the V and J calls come from that table; the DNA yielded D and trimming. The sample carries about 120,000 clones, 80% to 90% recorded once. The chain joins TRBV5-1 to TRBJ1-4; possible D gene TRBD1, 6 bases. The source material was peripheral blood. The origin of this receptor is a man between 65 and 85 years old with active or convalescent COVID-19. CDR3 region: CASSPWTERNEKLFF. CDR3 coding DNA: TGCGCCAGCAGCCCGTGGACAGAGAGGAATGAAAAACTGTTTTTT.